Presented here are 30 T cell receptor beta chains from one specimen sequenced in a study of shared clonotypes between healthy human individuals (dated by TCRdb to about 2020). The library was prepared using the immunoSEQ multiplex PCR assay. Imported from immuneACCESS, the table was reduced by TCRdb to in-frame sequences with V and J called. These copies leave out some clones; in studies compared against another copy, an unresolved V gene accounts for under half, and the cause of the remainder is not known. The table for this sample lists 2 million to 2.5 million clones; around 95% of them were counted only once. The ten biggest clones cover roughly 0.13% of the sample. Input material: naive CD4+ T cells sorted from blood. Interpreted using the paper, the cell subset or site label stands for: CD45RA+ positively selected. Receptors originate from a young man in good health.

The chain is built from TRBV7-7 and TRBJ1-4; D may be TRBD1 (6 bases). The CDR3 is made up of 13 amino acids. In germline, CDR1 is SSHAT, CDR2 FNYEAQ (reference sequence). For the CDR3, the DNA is TGTGCTAGCGGATACAGGGCTGGGGAAAAACTGTTTTTT. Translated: CASGYRAGEKLFF.

CDR3 coding DNA: TGTGCCATCCCCCTGGAGGGGGCTGGAAACACCATATATTTT. This translates into CAIPLEGAGNTIYF. This rearrangement joins TRBV10-3 to TRBJ1-3; perhaps TRBD1 as D (6 bases). CDR3 length: 14 residues. Looked up from germline, CDR1 is ENHRY and CDR2 is SYGVKD. V dropped 8 bases and J dropped 2 bases, with 13 bases sitting between them.

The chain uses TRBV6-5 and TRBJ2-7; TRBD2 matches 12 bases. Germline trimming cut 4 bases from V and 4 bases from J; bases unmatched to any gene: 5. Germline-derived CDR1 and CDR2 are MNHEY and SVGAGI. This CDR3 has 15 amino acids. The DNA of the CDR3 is TGTGCCAGCAGTTCGACTAGCGGGGGCAAATACGAGCAGTACTTC. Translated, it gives CASSSTSGGKYEQYF.

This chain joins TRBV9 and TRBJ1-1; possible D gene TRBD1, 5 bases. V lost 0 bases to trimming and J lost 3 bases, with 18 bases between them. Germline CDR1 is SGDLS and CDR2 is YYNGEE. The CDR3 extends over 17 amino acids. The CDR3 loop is CASSVGGPSIGDTEAFF. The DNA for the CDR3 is TGTGCCAGCAGCGTAGGGGGACCCTCAATAGGGGACACTGAAGCTTTCTTT.

As DNA, the CDR3 is TGTGCCATCAGTTCCCTCGGGACAGACTATGGCTACACCTTC. Amino acids: CAISSLGTDYGYTF. The V and J genes are TRBV10-3 and TRBJ1-2, with 7 bases identical to TRBD1. Germline V gene lookup returns CDR1 ENHRY and CDR2 SYGVKD. V lost 5 bases to trimming and J lost 3 bases; unmatched junction nucleotides: 6. CDR3 length: 14 amino acids.

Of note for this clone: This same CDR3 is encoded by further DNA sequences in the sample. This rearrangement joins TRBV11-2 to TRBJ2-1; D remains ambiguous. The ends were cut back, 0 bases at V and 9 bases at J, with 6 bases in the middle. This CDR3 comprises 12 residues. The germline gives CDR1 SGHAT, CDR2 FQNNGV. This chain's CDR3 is CASSLDRGEQFF. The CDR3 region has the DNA TGTGCCAGCAGCTTAGATCGTGGTGAGCAGTTCTTC.

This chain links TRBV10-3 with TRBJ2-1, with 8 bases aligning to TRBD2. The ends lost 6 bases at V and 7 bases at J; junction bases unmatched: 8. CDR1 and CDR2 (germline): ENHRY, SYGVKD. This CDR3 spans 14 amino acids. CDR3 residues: CAIRAGSGGNEQFF. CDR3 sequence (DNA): TGTGCCATCAGGGCTGGATCGGGGGGGAATGAGCAGTTCTTC.

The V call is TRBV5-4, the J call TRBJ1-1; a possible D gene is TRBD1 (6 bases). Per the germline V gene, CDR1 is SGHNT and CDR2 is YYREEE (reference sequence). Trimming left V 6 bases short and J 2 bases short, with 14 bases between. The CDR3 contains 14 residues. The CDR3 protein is CASTITGPNTEAFF. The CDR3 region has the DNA TGTGCCAGCACCATCACAGGGCCTAACACTGAAGCTTTCTTT. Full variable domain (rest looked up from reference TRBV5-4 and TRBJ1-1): ETGVTQSPTHLIKTRGQQVTLRCSSQSGHNTVSWYQQALGQGPQFIFQYYREEENGRGNFPPRFSGLQFPNYSSELNVNALELDDSALYLCASTITGPNTEAFFGQGTRLTVV.

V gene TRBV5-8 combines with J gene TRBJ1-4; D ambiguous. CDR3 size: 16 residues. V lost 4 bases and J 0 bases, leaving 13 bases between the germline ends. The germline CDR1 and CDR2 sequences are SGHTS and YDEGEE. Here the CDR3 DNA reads TGTGCCAGCAGCCTAATGACGGGAGCAACTAATGAAAAACTGTTTTTT. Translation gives CASSLMTGATNEKLFF.

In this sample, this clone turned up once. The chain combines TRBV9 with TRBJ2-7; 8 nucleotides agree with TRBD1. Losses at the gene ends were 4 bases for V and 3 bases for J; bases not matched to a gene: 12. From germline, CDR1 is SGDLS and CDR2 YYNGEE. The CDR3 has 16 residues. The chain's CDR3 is CASSPGTGRGLYEQYF. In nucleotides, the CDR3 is TGTGCCAGCAGCCCTGGGACAGGCAGGGGGCTCTACGAGCAGTACTTC.

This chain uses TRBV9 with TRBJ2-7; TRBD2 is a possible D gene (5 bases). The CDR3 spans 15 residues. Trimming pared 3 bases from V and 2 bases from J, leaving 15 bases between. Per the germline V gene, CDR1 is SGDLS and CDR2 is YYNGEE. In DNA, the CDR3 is TGTGCCAGCAGCGGTAAGAGGACTCCCCCCTACGAGCAGTACTTC. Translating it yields CASSGKRTPPYEQYF. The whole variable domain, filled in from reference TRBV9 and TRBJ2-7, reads DSGVTQTPKHLITATGQRVTLRCSPRSGDLSVYWYQQSLDQGLQFLIQYYNGEERAKGNILERFSAQQFPDLHSELNLSSLELGDSALYFCASSGKRTPPYEQYFGPGTRLTVT.

The chain's CDR3 is CASSFGQAETQYF. Here the CDR3 DNA reads TGTGCCAGCAGTTTTGGACAGGCAGAGACCCAGTACTTC. The genes are TRBV11-2 and TRBJ2-5, with 7 bases that match TRBD1. CDR3 length equals 13 residues. Germline trimming cut 6 bases from V and 4 bases from J; bases unmatched to any gene: 5. The V gene's germline CDR1 is SGHAT and CDR2 FQNNGV.

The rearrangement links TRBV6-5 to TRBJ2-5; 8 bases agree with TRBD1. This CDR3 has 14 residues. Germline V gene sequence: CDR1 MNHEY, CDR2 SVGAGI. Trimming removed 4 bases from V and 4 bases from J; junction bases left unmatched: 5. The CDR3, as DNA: TGTGCCAGCAGTTCCGACAGGGGCCCAGAGACCCAGTACTTC. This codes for CASSSDRGPETQYF.

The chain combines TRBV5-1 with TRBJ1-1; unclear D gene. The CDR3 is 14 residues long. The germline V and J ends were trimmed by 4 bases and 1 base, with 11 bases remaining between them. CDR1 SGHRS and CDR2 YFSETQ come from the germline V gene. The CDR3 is CASSLSAQNTEAFF. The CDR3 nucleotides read TGCGCCAGCAGCCTTTCCGCGCAGAACACTGAAGCTTTCTTT.

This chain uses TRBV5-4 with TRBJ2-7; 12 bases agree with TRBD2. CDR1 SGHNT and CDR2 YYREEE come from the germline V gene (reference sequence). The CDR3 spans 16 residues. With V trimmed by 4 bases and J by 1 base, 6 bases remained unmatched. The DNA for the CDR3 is TGTGCCAGCAGCGGAGGACTAGCGGGAACTTCCTACGAGCAGTACTTC. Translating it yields CASSGGLAGTSYEQYF.

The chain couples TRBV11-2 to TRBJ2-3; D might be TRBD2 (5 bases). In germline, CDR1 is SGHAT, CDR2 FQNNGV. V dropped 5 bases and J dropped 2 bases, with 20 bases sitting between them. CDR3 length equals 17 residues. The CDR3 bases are TGTGCCAGCAGCCTGCTAGTACGACCGGGGTTCACAGATACGCAGTATTTT. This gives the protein CASSLLVRPGFTDTQYF.

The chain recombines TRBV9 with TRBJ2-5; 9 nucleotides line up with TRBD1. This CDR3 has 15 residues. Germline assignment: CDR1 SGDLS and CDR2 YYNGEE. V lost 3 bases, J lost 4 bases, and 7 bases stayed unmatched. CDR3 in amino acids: CASSATGTGPETQYF. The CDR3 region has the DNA TGTGCCAGCAGCGCGACCGGGACAGGGCCAGAGACCCAGTACTTC.

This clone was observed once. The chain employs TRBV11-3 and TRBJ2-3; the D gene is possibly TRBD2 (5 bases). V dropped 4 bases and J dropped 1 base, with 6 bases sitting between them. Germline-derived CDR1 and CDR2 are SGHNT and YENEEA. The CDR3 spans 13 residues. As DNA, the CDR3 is TGTGCCAGCAGCTGGCGGGGCACAGATACGCAGTATTTT. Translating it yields CASSWRGTDTQYF.

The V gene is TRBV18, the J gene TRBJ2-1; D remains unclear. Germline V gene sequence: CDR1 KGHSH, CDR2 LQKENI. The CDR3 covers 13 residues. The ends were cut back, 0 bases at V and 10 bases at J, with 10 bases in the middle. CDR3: CASSPPSTLEQFF. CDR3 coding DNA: TGTGCCAGCTCACCACCGAGTACCCTCGAGCAGTTCTTC.

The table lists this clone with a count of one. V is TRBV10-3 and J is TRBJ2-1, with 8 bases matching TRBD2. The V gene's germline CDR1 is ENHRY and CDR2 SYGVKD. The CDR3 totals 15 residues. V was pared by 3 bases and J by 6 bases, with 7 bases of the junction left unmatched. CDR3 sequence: CAISEPGLVSNEQFF. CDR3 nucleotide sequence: TGTGCCATCAGTGAACCGGGACTAGTATCCAATGAGCAGTTCTTC.

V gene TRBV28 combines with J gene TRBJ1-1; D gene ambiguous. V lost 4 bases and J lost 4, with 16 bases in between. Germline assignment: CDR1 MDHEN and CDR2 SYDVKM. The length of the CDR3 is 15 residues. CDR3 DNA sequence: TGTGCCAGCAGTTCACTTTCGTGGTACGGCACTGAAGCTTTCTTT. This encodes CASSSLSWYGTEAFF.

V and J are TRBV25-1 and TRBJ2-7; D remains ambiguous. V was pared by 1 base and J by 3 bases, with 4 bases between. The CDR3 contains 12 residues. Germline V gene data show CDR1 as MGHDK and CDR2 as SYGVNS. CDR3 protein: CASSESNYEQYF. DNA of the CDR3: TGTGCCAGCAGTGAATCCAACTACGAGCAGTACTTC.

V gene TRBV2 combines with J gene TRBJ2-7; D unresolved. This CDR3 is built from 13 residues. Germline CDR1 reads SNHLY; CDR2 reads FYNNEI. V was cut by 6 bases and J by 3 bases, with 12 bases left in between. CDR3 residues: CASSGDSIYEQYF. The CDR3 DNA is TGTGCCAGCAGCGGTGACTCGATCTACGAGCAGTACTTC.

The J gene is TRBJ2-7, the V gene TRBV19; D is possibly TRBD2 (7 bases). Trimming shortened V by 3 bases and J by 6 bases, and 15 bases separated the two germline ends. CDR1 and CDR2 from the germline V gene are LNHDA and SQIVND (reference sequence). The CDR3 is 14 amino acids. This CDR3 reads CASSIPGGQGEQYF. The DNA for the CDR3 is TGTGCCAGTAGTATTCCCGGGGGGCAGGGCGAGCAGTACTTC.

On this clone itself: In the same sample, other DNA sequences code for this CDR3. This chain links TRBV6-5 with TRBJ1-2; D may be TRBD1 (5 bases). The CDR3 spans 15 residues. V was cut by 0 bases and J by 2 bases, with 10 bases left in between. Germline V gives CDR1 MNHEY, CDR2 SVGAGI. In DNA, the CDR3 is TGTGCCAGCAGTTACTCCGGGACCGACAACTATGGCTACACCTTC. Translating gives CASSYSGTDNYGYTF.

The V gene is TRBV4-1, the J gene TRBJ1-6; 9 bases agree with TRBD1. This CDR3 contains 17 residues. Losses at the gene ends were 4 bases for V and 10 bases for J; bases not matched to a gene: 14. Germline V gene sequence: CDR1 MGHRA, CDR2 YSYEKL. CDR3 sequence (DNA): TGCGCCAGCAGCCCCACAACCCGGGACAGGGAACGGTCACCCCTCCACTTT. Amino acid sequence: CASSPTTRDRERSPLHF.

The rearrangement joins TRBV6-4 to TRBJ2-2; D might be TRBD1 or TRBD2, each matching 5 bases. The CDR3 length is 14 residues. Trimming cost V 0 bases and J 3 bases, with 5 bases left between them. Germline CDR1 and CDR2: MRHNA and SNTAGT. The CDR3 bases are TGTGCCAGCAGTGACTCGGGGGACACCGGGGAGCTGTTTTTT. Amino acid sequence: CASSDSGDTGELFF.

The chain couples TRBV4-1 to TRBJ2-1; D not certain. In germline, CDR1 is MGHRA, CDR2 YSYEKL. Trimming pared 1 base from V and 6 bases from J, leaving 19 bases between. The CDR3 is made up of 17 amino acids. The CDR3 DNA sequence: TGCGCCAGCAGCCAAGTCCTTTCTCGCGACGGAATCAATGAGCAGTTCTTC. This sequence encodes CASSQVLSRDGINEQFF.

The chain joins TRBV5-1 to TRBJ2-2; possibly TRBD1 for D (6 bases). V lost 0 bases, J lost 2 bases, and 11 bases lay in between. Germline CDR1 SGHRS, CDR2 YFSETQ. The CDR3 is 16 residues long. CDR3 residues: CASSLGGTSNTGELFF. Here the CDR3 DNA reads TGCGCCAGCAGCTTGGGAGGGACATCTAACACCGGGGAGCTGTTTTTT.

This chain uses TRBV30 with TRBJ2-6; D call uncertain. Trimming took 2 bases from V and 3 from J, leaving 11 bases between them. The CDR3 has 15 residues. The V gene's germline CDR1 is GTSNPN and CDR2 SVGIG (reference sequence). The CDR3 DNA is TGTGCCTGGAGTATCAGCGAACTTGGGGCCAACGTCCTGACTTTC. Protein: CAWSISELGANVLTF.